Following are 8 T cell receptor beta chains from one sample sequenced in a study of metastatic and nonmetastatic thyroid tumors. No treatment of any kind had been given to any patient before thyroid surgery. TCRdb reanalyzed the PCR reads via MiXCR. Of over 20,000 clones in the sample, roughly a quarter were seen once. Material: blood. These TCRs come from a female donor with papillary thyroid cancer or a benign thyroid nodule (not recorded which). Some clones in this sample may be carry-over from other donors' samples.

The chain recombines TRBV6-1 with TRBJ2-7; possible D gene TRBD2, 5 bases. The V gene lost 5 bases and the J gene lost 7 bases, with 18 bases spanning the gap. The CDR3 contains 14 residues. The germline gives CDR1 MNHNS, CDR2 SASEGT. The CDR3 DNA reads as TGTGCCAGCAGTCCGATGGACTCACCCGGGGAGCAGTACGTC. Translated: CASSPMDSPGEQYV.

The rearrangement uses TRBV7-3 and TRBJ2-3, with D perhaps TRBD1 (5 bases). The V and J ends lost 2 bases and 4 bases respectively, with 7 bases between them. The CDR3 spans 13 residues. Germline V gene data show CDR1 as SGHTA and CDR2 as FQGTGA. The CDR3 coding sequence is TGTGCCAGCAGCTTACAGGGTTCAGATACGCAGTATTTT. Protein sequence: CASSLQGSDTQYF.

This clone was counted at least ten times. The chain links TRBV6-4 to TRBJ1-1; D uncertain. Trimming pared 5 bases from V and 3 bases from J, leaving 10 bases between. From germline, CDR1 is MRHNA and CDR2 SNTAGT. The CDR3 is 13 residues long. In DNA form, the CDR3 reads TGTGCCAGCAGTACTGAGCCACACACTGAAGCTTTCTTT. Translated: CASSTEPHTEAFF.

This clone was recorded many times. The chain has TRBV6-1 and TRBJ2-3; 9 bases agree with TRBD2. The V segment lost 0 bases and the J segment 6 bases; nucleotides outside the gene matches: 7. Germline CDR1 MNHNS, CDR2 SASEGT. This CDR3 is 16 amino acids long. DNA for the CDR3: TGTGCCAGCAGTGAAGCGAACGCGGGAGGGCGGGATACGCAGTATTTT. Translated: CASSEANAGGRDTQYF.

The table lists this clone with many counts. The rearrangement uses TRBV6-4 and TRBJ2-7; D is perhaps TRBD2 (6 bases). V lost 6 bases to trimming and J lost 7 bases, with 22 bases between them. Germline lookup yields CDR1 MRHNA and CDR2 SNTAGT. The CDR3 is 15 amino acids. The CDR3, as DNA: TGTGCCAGCAGACCAGAGGGCGGGACCTCTGAGGAGCAGTACTTC. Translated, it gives CASRPEGGTSEEQYF.

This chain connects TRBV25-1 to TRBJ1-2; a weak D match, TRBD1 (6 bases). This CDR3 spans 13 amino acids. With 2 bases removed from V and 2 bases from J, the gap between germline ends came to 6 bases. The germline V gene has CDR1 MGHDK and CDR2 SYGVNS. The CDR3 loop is CASSEGQNYGYTF. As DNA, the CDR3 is TGTGCCAGCAGTGAAGGACAGAACTATGGCTACACCTTC.

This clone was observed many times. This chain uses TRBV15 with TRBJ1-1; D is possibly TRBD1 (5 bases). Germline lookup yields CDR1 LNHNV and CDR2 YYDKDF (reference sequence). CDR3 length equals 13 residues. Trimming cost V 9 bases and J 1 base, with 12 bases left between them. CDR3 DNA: TGTGCCACTTCGACAGCTACGAACACTGAAGCTTTCTTT. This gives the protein CATSTATNTEAFF.

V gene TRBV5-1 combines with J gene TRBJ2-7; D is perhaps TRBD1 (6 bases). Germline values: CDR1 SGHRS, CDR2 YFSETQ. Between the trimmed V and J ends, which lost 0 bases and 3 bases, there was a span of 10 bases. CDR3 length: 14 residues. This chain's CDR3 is CASSLALQGYEQYF. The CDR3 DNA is TGCGCCAGCAGCTTGGCCCTACAGGGCTACGAGCAGTACTTC.